Sequencing of this T cell receptor (beta chain) was carried out in a study of CXCR3-negative and CXCR3-positive naive CD8 T cells (dated by TCRdb to between 2018 and 2020). Turning to the overall study: In total, approximately 140 million TRB reads were obtained, which works out to roughly 1.5 +/- 0.3 million reads per library. Diversity and physicochemical repertoire analyses were performed on about eleven donors pooled from two independent experiments. For the TRBV-TRBJ cluster analysis, the naive subsets came from 5 donors, while the memory cells came from 3 donors. Results and caveats for the whole study, not just this receptor: Within the same donor, TRBV-TRBJ usage looked similar between naive CXCR3-negative and CXCR3-positive cells, but memory cells had distinct patterns. TRB CDR3s from CXCR3-positive naive cells showed higher hydrophobicity (lower Kidera factor 4), lower energy, and higher strength and volume indices than CXCR3-negative naive cells. Surface CD5, linked to self-reactivity in mice, was comparable between naive subsets; TCR interaction strength was therefore also inferred from TRB CDR3 physicochemical properties. Repertoire diversity was comparably high in both naive subsets but much lower in memory CD8+ T cells. Because CXCR3 expression was partially decreased after cryopreservation, freshly isolated PBMCs were used for most assays.

For every CD8+ T cell subset, approximately 300,000 cells were flow-sorted straight into RLT lysis buffer, and each subset was sorted in triplicate. To exclude memory contaminants, naive CD8+ T cells were stringently defined as CD45RO-CCR7+CD27+CD95-. Peripheral blood mononuclear cells were isolated from buffy coats by standard density gradient centrifugation. Naive CXCR3-negative and CXCR3-positive CD8+ T cells were flow-sorted on a FACSAria III. An RNeasy Mini Kit was used to extract total RNA from the sorted cells. Comments on this clonotype: Its antigen is not yet known.

Sequencing used a NextSeq 550. The Human TCR Profiling Kit (MiLaboratory) was used to make UMI-labeled 5' RACE TRB cDNA libraries. cDNA synthesis used the entire amount of extracted RNA, and PCR amplification then used the entire amount of cDNA produced. Libraries were prepared in parallel with an identical number of PCR cycles. As for the original processing: With a requirement of at least two reads per UMI, MIGEC and MiXCR extracted about 50,000 +/- 10,000 unique UMI-labeled TRB cDNA molecules per library. On average, about 40,000 +/- 10,000 functional in-frame TRB CDR3 nucleotide clonotypes lacking stop codons were found per library. After downsampling to 5000 UMI-labeled TRB molecules per sample, diversity metrics such as normalized Shannon-Wiener and Chao1 were calculated in VDJtools. VDJtools was used to calculate clonotype-size-weighted physicochemical properties of the central five CDR3 residues, namely interaction energy, strength, volume and Kidera factor 4. One entry per CDR3 protein sequence results from the TCRdb reprocessing of the reads, with DNA left out. None of the V and J calls come from the authors' own analysis; TCRdb made them. This sample's table carries tens of thousands of distinct CDR3 sequences. About 0.57% of the sample rests with the top ten.

Sequencing was carried out using naive CXCR3+ CD8+ T cells from blood. What the cell subset or site label conveys for this sample: CD45RO-CCR7+CD27+CD95- naive CD8+ T cells expressing CXCR3 (TNR3+). This clonotype was obtained from a human donor in good health. Some clones in this sample may be carry-over from other donors' samples.

The CDR3 reads as follows: CASSSQGGVWTGELFF. Rearrangement joined TRBV7-6 to TRBJ2-2; there is no DNA to check the TCRdb D call of TRBD2. CDR1 and CDR2 are drawn from the germline V gene: SGHVS, FNYEAQ. From the cysteine through the phenylalanine, the CDR3 covers 16 amino acids. No DNA has been recorded.